A single sample is the source of the 5 T cell receptor beta chains below, sequenced in a study of Graves' ophthalmopathy and Graves' hyperthyroidism. RNA transcripts served as template for amplifying TCR beta CDR3 sequences. In the first round, RT-PCR was carried out with HTBI primers, and a multiplex PCR formed the second round. TCRdb redid the calling of the multiplex PCR reads with MiXCR, one entry per CDR3 protein. The sample lists about 170,000 distinct CDR3 sequences, approximately 40% seen once, with about 6% in the top ten. The material sequenced was peripheral blood. Receptors were obtained from a woman in her 40s with Graves' ophthalmopathy.

The gene calls are TRBV6-1 and TRBJ2-5; 9 bases align to TRBD2. V was clipped by 3 bases and J by 5 bases; unmatched bases: 7. Germline loops: CDR1 MNHNS, CDR2 SASEGT. CDR3 size: 15 residues. CDR3 sequence: CASSDPGTSWETQYF. CDR3 DNA sequence: TGTGCCAGCAGTGATCCCGGGACTAGCTGGGAGACCCAGTACTTC.

The chain combines TRBV4-2 with TRBJ2-7; 8 positions agree with TRBD2. From germline, CDR1 is LGHNA and CDR2 YNFKEQ. Losses at the gene ends were 5 bases for V and 1 base for J; bases not matched to a gene: 10. The CDR3 extends over 16 amino acids. CDR3 in amino acids: CASSSSAAGGSYEQYF. The CDR3 DNA follows: TGTGCCAGCAGCTCCAGCGCGGCGGGAGGATCCTACGAGCAGTACTTC.

This clonotype has at least ten counts. The chain employs TRBV12-3 or TRBV12-4 and TRBJ2-2, with 7 bases that match TRBD1. Trimming removed 6 bases from V and 3 bases from J; junction bases left unmatched: 4. The CDR3 is made up of 14 amino acids. CDR3 in DNA: TGTGCCAGCAGAAGACAGGGCGACACCGGGGAGCTGTTTTTT. Translating it yields CASRRQGDTGELFF.

At least ten counts were recorded for this clonotype. The rearrangement links TRBV20-1 to TRBJ1-2, with D uncertain. Germline assignment: CDR1 DFQATT and CDR2 SNEGSKA (reference sequence). With 3 bases removed from V and 2 bases from J, the gap between germline ends came to 10 bases. There are 13 residues in the CDR3. The DNA for the CDR3 is TGCAGTGCTAGGAGGGTATCGAACTATGGCTACACCTTC. Translation gives CSARRVSNYGYTF.

This chain uses TRBV11-2 with TRBJ2-5; D gene ambiguous. The CDR3 consists of 14 residues. With 1 base removed from V and 2 bases from J, the gap between germline ends came to 8 bases. Looked up from germline, CDR1 is SGHAT and CDR2 is FQNNGV. The CDR3 is CASSLALAQETQYF. The CDR3 nucleotides read TGTGCCAGCAGCTTAGCCTTGGCTCAAGAGACCCAGTACTTC.